This TCR beta chain emerged from a study of T cells after yellow fever vaccination (dated by TCRdb to between 2019 and 2020). For the wider study: The SMART-Seq v4 Ultra Low Input RNA kit was used to prepare libraries from fractions with low cell numbers. To follow T-cell clones before and after both primary and booster YFV17D yellow fever vaccination, bulk TCR alpha and beta repertoires underwent longitudinal sequencing. The cohort comprised two healthy male donors, one aged 18 to 29 and one aged 30 to 40 years. Bulk PBMC replicates and cell subsets were isolated from blood drawn at multiple timepoints before and after both primary and secondary immunization. The study at large found these results: Most clones expanded after primary vaccination were re-detected after the booster (around 96% of CD4 and 88% of CD8), suggesting broad memory maintenance. FACS-sorted repertoires could contain abundant contaminating clonotypes from the bulk population, so computational filtering was required. Compared with the primary T-cell response, the secondary T-cell response was faster but weaker, reaching its peak on day 5 rather than on day 15. The study included only two donors, which limits how far the findings can be generalized. A small fraction of clonotypes showed up in both the CD4 and CD8 compartments, probably as a result of convergent recombination.

This clonotype has more than one count but fewer than ten. Its specific antigen is unknown. No per-base quality is available; no much larger clone lies one base away. TCR cDNA was synthesized by 5'RACE template switching, through which a universal primer site and unique molecular identifiers were introduced. Priming for cDNA synthesis came from both the TCR alpha and TCR beta constant segments. Libraries were amplified in two PCR steps, with sample barcodes and sequencing adapters added in the second step. Libraries were sequenced on Illumina HiSeq 2500 (2x100 bp) or NovaSeq (2x150 bp). The study's processing was this. Reads were demultiplexed and collapsed into UMI consensus sequences with MIGEC, and V(D)J alignment was performed with MiXCR. Using edgeR on replicate PBMC samples, clonotypes were called vaccine-responding if FDR was below 0.01 and the log2 fold change was above 5 up to day 15. CD4 or CD8 identity was assigned to each bulk clonotype according to whether the clonotype was present at higher abundance in the sequenced CD4 repertoire or the sequenced CD8 repertoire. In TCRdb, the public reads were trimmed at Q25 with fastp and aligned with MiXCR, with productive beta chains retained. Rows are unified per CDR3 protein, each entry keeping the most common DNA and genes. These V and J calls originate from TCRdb's pipeline instead of the authors' own analysis. This sample has approximately 550,000 distinct CDR3 sequences in its table, and roughly 13% of those were observed once. About an eighth of the sample is held by the ten biggest clonotypes.

At the junction V is shortened by 0 bases and J by 0 bases; bases outside the gene matches: 6. The CDR3, from cysteine to phenylalanine, totals 17 residues. Of the read, only the CDR3 DNA is kept; its 51 bases are in frame from base 1. The sample's treatment or condition label, in plain terms: live attenuated yellow fever vaccine strain. At each blood-draw timepoint, two biological replicates of bulk PBMCs were collected. A standard Ficoll-Paque protocol was used to isolate PBMCs from peripheral blood. TriZol was used to extract RNA from bulk PBMCs, CD4 and CD8 fractions, and dextramer-positive and dextramer-negative fractions.

The sequenced sample was PBMCs, obtained on the day of the yellow fever booster vaccination. The chain employs TRBV23-1 and TRBJ2-7; a stretch of 9 junction bases matches TRBD2. TRBV23-1 is designated an ORF whose function remains uncertain. This sequence was found in a man under 40 who received the YFV17D yellow fever vaccine. This receptor has the CDR3 CASSQSPLSGSSYEQYF. In nucleotides, the sequence is TGCGCCAGCAGTCAATCCCCCCTTAGCGGGAGCTCCTACGAGCAGTACTTC.